This T cell receptor (beta chain) was obtained from a study of T cell responses to AZD1222 COVID-19 vaccine. Study observations and caveats: Vaccine-associated CD4 TCRs ranged over spike, dominating at 160-218 and 743-854.

Assay used: immunoSEQ multiplex PCR; TCRdb lists only in-frame clones, some missing. The profile shows 150,000 to 200,000 clones, around 88% of them singletons. Analysis merged second doses at about 4 or about 12 weeks. This clone was recorded once. Antigen specificity is unknown. Sequencing was performed on peripheral blood, taken 28 days after the second AZD1222 dose. This receptor was identified in an adult who received the AZD1222 COVID-19 vaccine.

The CDR3 loop reads CASSDGGFSNQPQHF. The CDR3 region has the DNA TGTGCCAGCAGCGACGGGGGCTTTAGCAATCAGCCCCAGCATTTT. The rearrangement joins TRBV6-5 to TRBJ1-5, with D perhaps TRBD1 (6 bases). This CDR3 spans 15 amino acids. Germline CDR1 is MNHEY and CDR2 is SVGAGI. The V and J ends lost 6 bases and 0 bases respectively, with 12 bases between them.